This TCR beta chain was observed in a study of patients and donors after allogeneic stem cell transplantation. V shed 1 base and J 7 bases; nucleotides not matched to a gene: 9. The CDR3 extends over 15 amino acids. Germline lookup yields CDR1 SEHNR and CDR2 FQNEAQ (reference sequence). This clonotype was counted between two and nine times. TCRdb re-called the RT-PCR reads through MiXCR, storing one row per CDR3 protein. The sample records hundreds of thousands of distinct CDR3 sequences, roughly 17% being singletons. The sequencing input was blood, either unsorted or a sorted T cell fraction (not recorded which). This receptor was identified in a human donor who was either an allogeneic HSCT recipient or a stem cell or donor lymphocyte infusion donor (not recorded which). It is not recorded whose cells these are; they may come from a transplant donor. The chain joins TRBV7-9 to TRBJ1-1, with 7 bases matching TRBD1. CDR3 amino acids: CASSLVTGIMGEAFF. CDR3 coding DNA: TGTGCCAGCAGCTTAGTGACAGGGATAATGGGTGAAGCTTTCTTT.